This T cell receptor beta chain was sequenced during a study of blood T cell repertoires in COVID-19. Clones were sequenced by immunoSEQ multiplex PCR, and TCRdb holds only the in-frame ones, with some missing. In the table there are over 70,000 clones, around 87% of which are singletons. Germline V CDR1 and CDR2: MNHNS, SASEGT. The CDR3 spans 13 residues. Trimming shortened V by 3 bases and J by 5 bases, and 10 bases separated the two germline ends. Material: peripheral blood. The source of this sequence is a human donor in a cohort sampled during active COVID-19. V is TRBV6-1 and J is TRBJ1-1; D possibly corresponds to TRBD1 (5 bases). This CDR3 reads CASSDGGGTEAFF. In nucleotides, the CDR3 is TGTGCCAGCAGTGACGGGGGGGGTACTGAAGCTTTCTTT.